These 18 T cell receptor beta chains were sequenced from one sample in a study of T cell changes during pregnancy in multiple sclerosis. The method was immunoSEQ multiplex PCR; TCRdb's version includes in-frame clones alone and lacks a portion of them. The sample has 60,000 to 65,000 clones, about 90% seen once. Sequenced here: peripheral blood, sampled in the second trimester of pregnancy. The receptors stem from a female donor in good health, enrolled as a control in a pregnancy study.

The rearrangement links TRBV5-6 to TRBJ1-2; D gene unclear. The germline V and J ends were trimmed by 4 bases and 4 bases, with 14 bases remaining between them. CDR1 is SGHDT, CDR2 YYEEEE, per germline. The CDR3 covers 14 residues. The CDR3 coding sequence is TGTGCCAGCAGCCAGGCCACGGCCGCCTATGGCTACACCTTC. This encodes CASSQATAAYGYTF. Full variable domain (outside the CDR3, taken from reference TRBV5-6 and TRBJ1-2): DAGVTQSPTHLIKTRGQQVTLRCSPKSGHDTVSWYQQALGQGPQFIFQYYEEEERQRGNFPDRFSGHQFPNYSSELNVNALLLGDSALYLCASSQATAAYGYTFGSGTRLTVV.

The rearrangement uses TRBV21-1 and TRBJ1-2. TRBV21-1 is designated a pseudogene. This CDR3 contains 12 residues. The CDR3 DNA is TGTGTCTTGGAGGGGCAAGGTAGTGGCTACACCTTC. Amino acids: CVLEGQGSGYTF.

The rearrangement links TRBV7-9 to TRBJ1-6, with a possible D match to TRBD1 (5 bases). Deletions cut 5 bases from V and 7 bases from J, with 18 bases between. CDR3 length equals 16 residues. Germline assignment: CDR1 SEHNR and CDR2 FQNEAQ (reference sequence). This CDR3 is CASSKRTGAGNSPLHF. CDR3 nucleotide sequence: TGTGCCAGCAGCAAACGCACAGGTGCGGGAAATTCACCCCTCCACTTT.

Only one count was recorded for this clone. The V call is TRBV28, the J call TRBJ2-2; TRBD2 might be the D (5 bases). Germline values: CDR1 MDHEN, CDR2 SYDVKM. Trimming cost V 5 bases and J 5 bases, with 24 bases left between them. The CDR3 runs 18 residues. This CDR3 reads CASSHPPTGVMGTGELFF. The CDR3 DNA follows: TGTGCCAGCAGTCACCCTCCGACCGGGGTAATGGGAACCGGGGAGCTGTTTTTT.

The chain has TRBV30 and TRBJ2-7; no clear D. The CDR3 contains 11 residues. Germline V gene lookup returns CDR1 GTSNPN and CDR2 SVGIG (reference sequence). V was pared by 3 bases and J by 3 bases, with 6 bases between. The CDR3 here is CAWRSGYEQYF. The CDR3 DNA is TGTGCCTGGAGATCCGGCTACGAGCAGTACTTC. The variable domain in full, completed from reference TRBV30 and TRBJ2-7, reads SQTIHQWPATLVQPVGSPLSLECTVEGTSNPNLYWYRQAAGRGLQLLFYSVGIGQISSEVPQNLSASRPQDRQFILSSKKLLLSDSGFYLCAWRSGYEQYFGPGTRLTVT.

The chain recombines TRBV5-1 with TRBJ1-4; D call uncertain. The CDR3 has 18 residues. Trimming shortened V by 3 bases and J by 7 bases, and 25 bases separated the two germline ends. Germline loops: CDR1 SGHRS, CDR2 YFSETQ. This CDR3 reads CASSSHSFDIRTGEKLFF. The CDR3 DNA follows: TGCGCCAGCAGCTCGCATAGTTTTGACATAAGGACTGGTGAAAAACTGTTTTTT.

The gene calls are TRBV20-1 and TRBJ2-1, with unresolved D. The CDR3 runs 11 residues. Germline lookup yields CDR1 DFQATT and CDR2 SNEGSKA (reference sequence). Trimming shortened V by 1 base and J by 7 bases, and 5 bases separated the two germline ends. CDR3 protein: CSARVLNEQFF. The CDR3 DNA sequence: TGCAGTGCTAGAGTTTTAAATGAGCAGTTCTTC.

The chain is built from TRBV5-1 and TRBJ2-2; 8 positions agree with TRBD1. The V gene's germline CDR1 is SGHRS and CDR2 YFSETQ. The CDR3 loop spans 15 amino acids. V lost 3 bases to trimming and J lost 1 base; unmatched junction nucleotides: 2. The CDR3 is CASSSGTGNTGELFF. In DNA, the CDR3 is TGCGCCAGCAGCTCCGGGACAGGGAACACCGGGGAGCTGTTTTTT.

In DNA, the CDR3 is TGTGCCAGCAGCTTAACAGGGGATGGTTCACCCCTCCACTTT. Translating it yields CASSLTGDGSPLHF. The gene calls are TRBV7-9 and TRBJ1-6; 7 positions agree with TRBD1. The V segment lost 2 bases and the J segment 9 bases; nucleotides outside the gene matches: 4. This CDR3 has 14 residues. Germline V gene lookup returns CDR1 SEHNR and CDR2 FQNEAQ (reference sequence).

The V and J genes are TRBV7-9 and TRBJ2-2; maybe TRBD2 (7 bases). CDR3 size: 14 residues. Germline V lookup: CDR1 SEHNR, CDR2 FQNEAQ (reference sequence). The V end lost 7 bases, the J end lost 5 bases, and 14 bases lay between the germline ends. Written as DNA, the CDR3 is TGTGCCAGCACCCGGGGGCGGGGGACCGGGGAGCTGTTTTTT. Residues: CASTRGRGTGELFF.

The rearrangement uses TRBV29-1 and TRBJ2-5; 8 nucleotides match TRBD1. The CDR3 is made up of 12 amino acids. After removal of 7 bases from V and 4 bases from J, the junction contained 5 bases not matched to a gene. CDR1 and CDR2 (germline): SQVTM, ANQGSEA. CDR3 region: CSAYDRGETQYF. In DNA, the CDR3 is TGCAGCGCCTACGACAGGGGAGAGACCCAGTACTTC.

Turning to this clone: Other DNA sequences in the same sample also yield this CDR3. This rearrangement joins TRBV11-2 to TRBJ2-3, with 7 bases identical to TRBD1. This CDR3 region has 15 residues. Germline V gene lookup returns CDR1 SGHAT and CDR2 FQNNGV. Unmatched junction bases numbered 7, after V lost 5 bases and J lost 2 bases. Written as DNA, the CDR3 is TGTGCCAGCAGCCCCAGACAGGGCTCCACAGATACGCAGTATTTT. This translates into CASSPRQGSTDTQYF.

This sequence joins TRBV5-4 and TRBJ2-7; 8 nucleotides agree with TRBD2. From germline, CDR1 is SGHNT and CDR2 YYREEE (reference sequence). The CDR3 length is 14 residues. The J segment lost 3 bases and the V segment lost 2 bases, leaving 4 bases of the junction unmatched. CDR3 sequence: CASSLWGLDYEQYF. The CDR3 DNA reads as TGTGCCAGCAGCTTATGGGGACTAGACTACGAGCAGTACTTC.

The CDR3: CASSLRDPREGSDTQYF. CDR3 coding DNA: TGTGCCAGCAGCTTAAGGGACCCTAGGGAGGGCTCAGATACGCAGTATTTT. The rearrangement links TRBV7-8 to TRBJ2-3; the match to TRBD2 covers 7 bases. The CDR3 contains 17 residues. Germline assignment: CDR1 SGHVS and CDR2 FQNEAQ. V shed 2 bases and J 4 bases; nucleotides not matched to a gene: 12.

The V gene is TRBV10-3, the J gene TRBJ2-7; 13 bases fit TRBD2. Germline V CDR1 and CDR2: ENHRY, SYGVKD. The CDR3 contains 13 residues. With V trimmed by 10 bases and J by 5 bases, 5 bases remained unmatched. The CDR3, as DNA: TGTGCCACCGGACTAGCGGGAGCAAACGAGCAGTACTTC. Translation gives CATGLAGANEQYF.

The rearrangement links TRBV10-3 to TRBJ2-7; D gene uncertain. Germline V gives CDR1 ENHRY, CDR2 SYGVKD. Trimming cost V 0 bases and J 4 bases, with 4 bases left between them. This CDR3 comprises 12 residues. The CDR3 sequence: CAISESLYEQYF. DNA of the CDR3: TGTGCCATCAGTGAGTCTCTTTACGAGCAGTACTTC.

The chain uses TRBV6-4 and TRBJ2-1; 8 bases fit TRBD2. Germline CDR1 and CDR2: MRHNA and SNTAGT. V shed 3 bases and J 6 bases; nucleotides not matched to a gene: 1. The CDR3 spans 13 residues. DNA for the CDR3: TGTGCCAGCAGTGAGACTAGCGTCAATGAGCAGTTCTTC. Translating gives CASSETSVNEQFF.

The J gene is TRBJ2-1, the V gene TRBV18, with TRBD1 identical over 12 bases. The CDR3 extends over 14 amino acids. V lost 3 bases, J lost 9 bases, and 3 bases stayed unmatched. Germline V lookup: CDR1 KGHSH, CDR2 LQKENI. The CDR3 nucleotides are TGTGCCAGCTCACCCGGGACAGGGGGCGGTGAGCAGTTCTTC. As protein: CASSPGTGGGEQFF.